This T cell receptor (beta chain) originates from a study of cytotoxic CD8 clonotypes in ibrutinib-treated CLL. Study-level information: After treatment lasting a median about 13 months, range 6 to 36, response samples were collected.

Trimming left V 5 bases short and J 4 bases short, with 17 bases between. CDR3 length equals 15 residues. Per the germline V gene, CDR1 is MNHEY and CDR2 is SVGAGI. With sequencing, the targeted depth ranged from 1 in 200,000 to 1 in 1 million T cells. Libraries were prepared by immunoSEQ multiplex PCR; TCRdb keeps only in-frame clonotypes and omits some of them. This sample has 45,000 or so clones, with about 57% found just once. The rearrangement joins TRBV6-5 to TRBJ1-2, with D possibly TRBD1 on 6 matching bases. The specimen was PBMCs, collected after 24 months of ibrutinib treatment. This TCR was sampled from a human donor with chronic lymphocytic leukemia. The CDR3 nucleotides are TGTGCCAGCAGTCAGACCGGACAGCCCTTCTATGGCTACACCTTC. It codes for CASSQTGQPFYGYTF.